This T cell receptor (beta chain) comes out of a study of control samples from healthy donors and cancer patients. Clones were read by immunoSEQ multiplex PCR, and TCRdb kept only the in-frame ones, dropping some. The table includes roughly 130,000 clones, less than 95% detected once. This clone was picked up one time. The CDR3 is 18 amino acids. The J segment lost 8 bases and the V segment lost 2 bases, leaving 18 bases of the junction unmatched. CDR1 and CDR2 (germline): MGHRA, YSYEKL. This sequence originates from a young man in good health. The specimen sequenced was blood. The V call is TRBV4-1, the J call TRBJ1-2, with 9 bases fitting TRBD1. The CDR3 region has the DNA TGCGCCAGCAGCCAATTCCGGACAGGGGACGGGCAGATTTGGGGCTACACCTTC. Residues: CASSQFRTGDGQIWGYTF.